This T cell receptor (beta chain) is from a study of beta chain features in type 1 diabetes. Findings and caveats of the study: Shortening of TCRB CDR3s, moderate but significant, appeared in all four CD4+ subsets of Type 1 diabetes patients. Equally in patients and controls, PCR might preferentially amplify shorter templates.

The investigators reverse transcribed all of the isolated RNA, so they sequenced expressed TCRB transcripts. Sequencing of naive, central memory and regulatory T cell samples gave an average of around 3.6 million reads. Only in-frame clones appear in the TCRdb table, and some are missing; sequencing was by immunoSEQ multiplex PCR. The sample gives about 160,000 clones, 7% to 9.5% of which show up once; roughly 0.7% is in the top ten. This clone appeared a few times. What it binds is not known. Sequences were obtained from central memory CD4+ T cells from blood. This clonotype was sampled from a woman aged 25 to 39 with type 1 diabetes.

The CDR3 loop reads CAWSSGARISAQHF. DNA for the CDR3: TGTGCCTGGAGTTCAGGGGCCCGAATCTCGGCCCAGCATTTT. The rearrangement uses TRBV30 and TRBJ1-5, with D tentatively TRBD1 (6 bases). CDR3 length: 14 amino acids. Looked up from germline, CDR1 is GTSNPN and CDR2 is SVGIG (reference sequence). Trimming stripped 2 bases from V and 11 bases from J, with 19 bases between. Based on the CDR3 plus reference TRBV30 and TRBJ1-5, the full variable domain is SQTIHQWPATLVQPVGSPLSLECTVEGTSNPNLYWYRQAAGRGLQLLFYSVGIGQISSEVPQNLSASRPQDRQFILSSKKLLLSDSGFYLCAWSSGARISAQHFGDGTRLSIL.